What follows are 18 T cell receptor beta chains derived from one specimen sequenced in a study of blood T cell repertoires in COVID-19. Measured with immunoSEQ multiplex PCR; TCRdb has only the in-frame clones, and not every one. The sample carries tens of thousands of clones, 88% recorded once. Sequencing was performed on peripheral blood. The source of these receptors is a woman older than 75 with active or convalescent COVID-19.

The chain links TRBV19 to TRBJ1-1; 7 bases are shared with TRBD1. The germline CDR1 and CDR2 sequences are LNHDA and SQIVND (reference sequence). With V trimmed by 6 bases and J by 6 bases, 10 bases remained unmatched. The CDR3 has 14 amino acids. For the CDR3, the DNA is TGTGCCAGTAGGACCACAGGGGTTAGGGCTGAAGCTTTCTTT. Translation gives CASRTTGVRAEAFF.

The chain is built from TRBV5-1 and TRBJ1-1; TRBD1 matches 8 bases. The CDR3 is 14 residues long. CDR1 SGHRS and CDR2 YFSETQ come from the germline V gene. The V and J ends lost 2 bases and 5 bases, in that order; junction bases with no gene match: 5. The CDR3 DNA reads TGCGCCAGCAGCTTAGACAGGGGAGGTACTGAAGCTTTCTTT. Translating it yields CASSLDRGGTEAFF.

J is TRBJ2-1 and V is TRBV19; 8 bases align to TRBD1. The junction had 7 bases not matched to a gene; V was cut back by 6 bases and J by 0 bases. CDR1 is LNHDA and CDR2 is SQIVND in the germline V gene (reference sequence). The CDR3 sequence is 16 residues long. The CDR3 sequence: CASSKTGASSYNEQFF. CDR3 bases: TGTGCCAGTAGCAAGACAGGGGCCAGCTCCTACAATGAGCAGTTCTTC. Complete variable domain (other parts from reference TRBV19 and TRBJ2-1): DGGITQSPKYLFRKEGQNVTLSCEQNLNHDAMYWYRQDPGQGLRLIYYSQIVNDFQKGDIAEGYSVSREKKESFPLTVTSAQKNPTAFYLCASSKTGASSYNEQFFGPGTRLTVL.

The chain carries TRBV5-1 and TRBJ1-4; 8 positions agree with TRBD1. Germline CDR1 SGHRS, CDR2 YFSETQ. The CDR3 contains 15 residues. J lost 7 bases, V lost 3 bases, and 8 bases had no gene match. In DNA, the CDR3 is TGCGCCAGCAGCTGGCAGGGGGCGCCGGGTGAAAAACTGTTTTTT. It specifies CASSWQGAPGEKLFF.

The chain recombines TRBV2 with TRBJ2-2; D not certain. Looked up from germline, CDR1 is SNHLY and CDR2 is FYNNEI. Trimming removed 8 bases at V and 0 bases at J, with 10 bases between. The CDR3 covers 14 residues. CDR3 DNA sequence: TGTGCCAGCGAGCTACGGTCGAACACCGGGGAGCTGTTTTTT. It is translated as CASELRSNTGELFF.

V usage is TRBV7-3 and J usage is TRBJ1-6; D might be TRBD1 (5 bases). This CDR3 is built from 15 residues. Looked up from germline, CDR1 is SGHTA and CDR2 is FQGTGA. Deletions cut 2 bases from V and 10 bases from J, with 15 bases between. The CDR3 sequence: CASSLRGGIGSPLHF. The CDR3 DNA follows: TGTGCCAGCAGCTTACGGGGGGGTATAGGCTCACCCCTCCACTTT. Looking up the rest from reference TRBV7-3 and TRBJ1-6 gives the full variable domain: GAGVSQTPSNKVTEKGKYVELRCDPISGHTALYWYRQSLGQGPEFLIYFQGTGAADDSGLPNDRFFAVRPEGSVSTLKIQRTERGDSAVYLCASSLRGGIGSPLHFGNGTRLTVT.

The chain couples TRBV7-2 to TRBJ1-4; 7 nucleotides match TRBD1. The CDR3 is 15 residues long. Per the germline V gene, CDR1 is SGHTA and CDR2 is FQGNSA. The V gene end was trimmed by 1 base and the J gene end by 7 bases; junction bases not matched to a gene: 6. The CDR3 DNA is TGTGCCAGCAGCTTAGGTGACAGGGCTACTGAAAAACTGTTTTTT. Protein: CASSLGDRATEKLFF.

The V call is TRBV5-1, the J call TRBJ2-5; 7 positions agree with TRBD1. The J segment lost 2 bases and the V segment lost 0 bases, leaving 7 bases of the junction unmatched. CDR3 size: 16 residues. Germline CDR1 is SGHRS and CDR2 is YFSETQ. CDR3 DNA: TGCGCCAGCAGCTTGGTGCCAGGGGGAAAACAAGAGACCCAGTACTTC. Encoded protein: CASSLVPGGKQETQYF.

This chain connects TRBV5-1 to TRBJ2-1, with D uncertain. The germline CDR1 and CDR2 sequences are SGHRS and YFSETQ. CDR3 length equals 11 residues. Trimming left V 0 bases short and J 9 bases short, with 4 bases between. CDR3 protein: CASSLVREQFF. CDR3 sequence (DNA): TGCGCCAGCAGCTTGGTTCGTGAGCAGTTCTTC.

The chain combines TRBV18 with TRBJ1-5; D remains ambiguous. Germline V gives CDR1 KGHSH, CDR2 LQKENI. This CDR3 region has 15 residues. The V and J ends lost 3 bases and 7 bases respectively, with 16 bases between them. The chain's CDR3 is CASSPLDGKGQPQHF. DNA for the CDR3: TGTGCCAGCTCACCCTTGGACGGGAAAGGGCAGCCCCAGCATTTT.

The V gene is TRBV3-1 (or the pseudogene TRBV3-2), the J gene TRBJ2-1; 11 nucleotides agree with TRBD2. The V segment lost 5 bases and the J segment 8 bases; nucleotides outside the gene matches: 5. The germline CDR1 and CDR2 sequences are LGHDT and YNNKEL (reference sequence). This CDR3 contains 14 residues. CDR3: CASSDSGGAYEQFF. In nucleotides, the CDR3 is TGTGCCAGCAGCGATAGCGGGGGGGCTTATGAGCAGTTCTTC.

The chain has TRBV9 and TRBJ2-7; 8 nucleotides match TRBD1. Germline values: CDR1 SGDLS, CDR2 YYNGEE. This CDR3 is 13 amino acids long. V dropped 4 bases and J dropped 9; count of bases not matched to a gene: 9. The CDR3 is CASSIADRGLQYF. As DNA, the CDR3 is TGTGCCAGCAGCATAGCCGACAGGGGTCTGCAGTACTTC.

V and J are TRBV18 and TRBJ2-2; D call uncertain. The CDR3 covers 14 residues. Trimming left V 3 bases short and J 1 base short, with 6 bases between. The V gene's germline CDR1 is KGHSH and CDR2 LQKENI. Here the CDR3 reads CASSPRQNTGELFF. CDR3 DNA sequence: TGTGCCAGCTCACCGAGGCAGAACACCGGGGAGCTGTTTTTT.

The chain uses TRBV29-1 and TRBJ1-1; D gene unclear. The germline V gene encodes CDR1 SQVTM and CDR2 ANQGSEA. This CDR3 has 13 amino acids. Trimming pared 1 base from V and 2 bases from J, leaving 8 bases between. CDR3 loop: CSVEGGGNTEAFF. CDR3 DNA: TGCAGCGTTGAAGGAGGAGGCAACACTGAAGCTTTCTTT.

The rearrangement joins TRBV7-9 to TRBJ1-1, with 11 bases identical to TRBD1. V shed 4 bases and J 5 bases; nucleotides not matched to a gene: 9. This CDR3 has 16 residues. Germline assignment: CDR1 SEHNR and CDR2 FQNEAQ (reference sequence). CDR3 protein: CASSSGQGGSWTEAFF. The CDR3 nucleotides read TGTGCCAGCAGCTCGGGACAGGGGGGATCGTGGACTGAAGCTTTCTTT.

The V and J genes are TRBV28 and TRBJ1-5; 10 bases are shared with TRBD1. The CDR3 runs 16 residues. Trimming cost V 6 bases and J 5 bases; bases outside gene matches: 10. CDR1 and CDR2 (germline): MDHEN, SYDVKM. CDR3 region: CASSAIGTGAHQPQHF. The CDR3, as DNA: TGTGCCAGCAGCGCTATCGGGACAGGGGCACATCAGCCCCAGCATTTT. Using reference TRBV28 and TRBJ1-5 for the parts outside the CDR3, the full variable domain is DVKVTQSSRYLVKRTGEKVFLECVQDMDHENMFWYRQDPGLGLRLIYFSYDVKMKEKGDIPEGYSVSREKKERFSLILESASTNQTSMYLCASSAIGTGAHQPQHFGDGTRLSIL.

This chain links TRBV15 with TRBJ2-1; D is perhaps TRBD1 (6 bases). The germline V gene encodes CDR1 LNHNV and CDR2 YYDKDF (reference sequence). The CDR3 has 15 residues. With 0 bases removed from V and 4 bases from J, the gap between germline ends came to 10 bases. The DNA of the CDR3 is TGTGCCACCAGCAGAGATCAAACAGGGTACAATGAGCAGTTCTTC. Residues: CATSRDQTGYNEQFF. Full variable domain (rest looked up from reference TRBV15 and TRBJ2-1): DAMVIQNPRYQVTQFGKPVTLSCSQTLNHNVMYWYQQKSSQAPKLLFHYYDKDFNNEADTPDNFQSRRPNTSFCFLDIRSPGLGDTAMYLCATSRDQTGYNEQFFGPGTRLTVL.

The V and J genes are TRBV21-1 and TRBJ1-5. TRBV21-1 is termed a pseudogene. CDR3 length: 14 amino acids. The CDR3 nucleotides are TGTGCCAGCACCCACGATCGGGGAAATCAGCCCCAGCATTTT. Protein sequence: CASTHDRGNQPQHF.